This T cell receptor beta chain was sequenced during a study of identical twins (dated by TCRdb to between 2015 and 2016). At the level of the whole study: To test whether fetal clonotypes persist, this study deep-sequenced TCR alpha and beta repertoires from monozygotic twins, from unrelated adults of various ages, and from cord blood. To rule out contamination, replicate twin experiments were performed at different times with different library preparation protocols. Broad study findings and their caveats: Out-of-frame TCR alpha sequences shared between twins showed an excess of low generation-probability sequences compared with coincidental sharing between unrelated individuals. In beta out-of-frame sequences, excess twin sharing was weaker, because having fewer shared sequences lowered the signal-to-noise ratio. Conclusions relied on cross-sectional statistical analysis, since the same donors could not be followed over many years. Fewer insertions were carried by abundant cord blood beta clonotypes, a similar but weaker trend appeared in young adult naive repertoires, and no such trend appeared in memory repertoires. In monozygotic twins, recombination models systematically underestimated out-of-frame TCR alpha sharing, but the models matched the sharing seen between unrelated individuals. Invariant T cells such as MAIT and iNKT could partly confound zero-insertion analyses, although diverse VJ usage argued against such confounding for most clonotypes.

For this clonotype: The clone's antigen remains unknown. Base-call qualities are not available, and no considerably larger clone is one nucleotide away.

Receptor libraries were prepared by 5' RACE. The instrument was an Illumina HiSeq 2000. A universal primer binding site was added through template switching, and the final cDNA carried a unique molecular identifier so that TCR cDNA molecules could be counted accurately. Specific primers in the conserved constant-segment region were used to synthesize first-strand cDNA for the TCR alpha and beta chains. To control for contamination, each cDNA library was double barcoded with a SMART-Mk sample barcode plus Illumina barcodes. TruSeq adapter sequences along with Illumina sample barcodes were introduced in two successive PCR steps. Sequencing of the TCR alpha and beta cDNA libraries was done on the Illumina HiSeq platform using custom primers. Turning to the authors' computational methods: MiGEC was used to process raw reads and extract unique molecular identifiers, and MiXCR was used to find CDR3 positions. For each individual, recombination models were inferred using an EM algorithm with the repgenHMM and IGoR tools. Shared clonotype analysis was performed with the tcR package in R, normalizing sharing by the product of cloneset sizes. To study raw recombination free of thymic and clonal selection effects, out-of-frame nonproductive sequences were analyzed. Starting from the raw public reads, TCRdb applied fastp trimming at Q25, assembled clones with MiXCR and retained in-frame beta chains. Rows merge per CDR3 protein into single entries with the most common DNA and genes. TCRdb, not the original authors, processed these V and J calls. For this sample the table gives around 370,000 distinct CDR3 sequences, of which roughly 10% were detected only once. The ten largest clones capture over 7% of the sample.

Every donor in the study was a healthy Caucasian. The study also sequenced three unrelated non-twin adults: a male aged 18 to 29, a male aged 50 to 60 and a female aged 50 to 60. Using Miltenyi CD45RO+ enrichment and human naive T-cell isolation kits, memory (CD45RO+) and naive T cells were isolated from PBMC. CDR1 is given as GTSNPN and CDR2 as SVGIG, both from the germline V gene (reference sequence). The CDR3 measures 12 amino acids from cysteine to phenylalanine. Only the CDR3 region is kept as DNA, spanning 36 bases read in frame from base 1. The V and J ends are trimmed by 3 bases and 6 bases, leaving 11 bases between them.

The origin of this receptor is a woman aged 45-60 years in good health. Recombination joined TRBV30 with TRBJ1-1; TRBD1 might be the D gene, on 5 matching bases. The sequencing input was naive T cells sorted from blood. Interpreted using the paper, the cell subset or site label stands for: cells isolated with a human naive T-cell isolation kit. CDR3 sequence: CAWSPREAEAFF. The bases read TGTGCCTGGAGCCCCAGGGAGGCTGAAGCTTTCTTT. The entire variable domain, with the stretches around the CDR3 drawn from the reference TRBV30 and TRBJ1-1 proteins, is SQTIHQWPATLVQPVGSPLSLECTVEGTSNPNLYWYRQAAGRGLQLLFYSVGIGQISSEVPQNLSASRPQDRQFILSSKKLLLSDSGFYLCAWSPREAEAFFGQGTRLTVV.